This T cell receptor (beta chain) was sequenced during a study of T cell clonotyping in hematopoietic cell transplantation. The overall study: Recipients' pretransplant samples followed cytoreduction.

The repertoire was sequenced with immunoSEQ multiplex PCR; TCRdb's copy has only in-frame clones and lacks some. Of more than 70,000 clones detected, 90% to 96% appear once; the ten largest clones hold about 1.8%. The CDR3 has 17 residues. V was cut by 3 bases and J by 0 bases, with 15 bases left in between. The V gene's germline CDR1 is MGHRA and CDR2 YSYEKL. As for time point: recipient sample about 28 days before transplant, after cytoreduction. About this clone itself: No antigen is known for it.

Overall study results and limits: Pathologically expanded recipient clonotypes increased progressively from day 30 to day 180 as diversity fell. Few recipient clonotypes overlapped donors; over 97% were de novo at given depth. Without cell sorting, CD4 versus CD8 contributions remain unresolved.

The specimen comprised peripheral blood mononuclear cells, sampled before stem cell transplant. The chain uses TRBV4-1 and TRBJ1-5; a weak D match, TRBD1 (6 bases). This receptor was taken from a woman aged 45-65 years with acute myeloid leukemia. Some clones in this sample may be carry-over from other donors' samples. This CDR3 is CASSQGRTDYSNQPQHF. The CDR3 DNA follows: TGCGCCAGCAGCCAGGGAAGGACAGATTATAGCAATCAGCCCCAGCATTTT.